These 30 T cell receptor beta chains originate from one sample sequenced in a study of post-analysis software for immune sequencing data. The library was made from cDNA and included unique molecular identifiers. TCRdb redid the calling of the PCR reads with MiXCR, one entry per CDR3 protein. The profile shows roughly 650,000 distinct CDR3 sequences, approximately 59% of them singletons. No antigen is known for these receptors. Whole-study findings and limits: When patients were compared with controls, a handful of TRBV segments were more frequent, TRBV5-6, TRBV5-1 and TRBV20-1 among them.

Sequencing was done on a sample of blood. All receptors come from a girl aged 2-15 years with multiple sclerosis.

The chain is built from TRBV29-1 and TRBJ2-7; tentatively, D is TRBD2 (6 bases). CDR1 and CDR2 (germline): SQVTM, ANQGSEA. The V and J ends lost 3 bases and 2 bases respectively, with 17 bases between them. CDR3 length: 15 residues. CDR3 in DNA: TGCAGCGTTGATTCCCCTTCCGGGAGCGCCTACGAGCAGTACTTC. Encoded protein: CSVDSPSGSAYEQYF.

This chain joins TRBV2 and TRBJ2-5; 7 nucleotides align to TRBD2. Germline V gene lookup returns CDR1 SNHLY and CDR2 FYNNEI. This CDR3 contains 15 residues. V was clipped by 4 bases and J by 11 bases; unmatched bases: 16. CDR3 protein: CASSVEPSGYNEQYF. The CDR3 nucleotides are TGTGCCAGCAGTGTGGAGCCTAGCGGATACAATGAGCAGTACTTC.

In this sample, this clonotype turned up a few times. This chain connects TRBV4-1 to TRBJ1-1; 8 positions match TRBD1. From germline, CDR1 is MGHRA and CDR2 YSYEKL. With V trimmed by 3 bases and J by 5 bases, 8 bases remained unmatched. The CDR3 loop spans 15 amino acids. The CDR3 loop reads CASSQSLTGGTEAFF. The CDR3 region has the DNA TGCGCCAGCAGCCAGAGTTTAACAGGGGGTACTGAAGCTTTCTTT.

V and J are TRBV11-2 and TRBJ2-6; perhaps TRBD2 as D (6 bases). Between the trimmed V and J ends, which lost 0 bases and 0 bases, there was a span of 24 bases. This CDR3 has 22 amino acids. Germline values: CDR1 SGHAT, CDR2 FQNNGV. CDR3 residues: CASSLEAAGTDSVLSGANVLTF. CDR3 coding DNA: TGTGCCAGCAGCTTAGAGGCTGCGGGGACGGACTCTGTCCTCTCTGGGGCCAACGTCCTGACTTTC.

A single count supports this clonotype. This chain joins TRBV7-2 and TRBJ1-5, with D perhaps TRBD1 (5 bases). From germline, CDR1 is SGHTA and CDR2 FQGNSA. Trimming cost V 1 base and J 3 bases, with 13 bases left between them. The length of the CDR3 is 16 residues. The CDR3 loop is CASSLEGRQNNQPQHF. CDR3 bases: TGTGCCAGCAGCTTAGAGGGCAGACAGAACAATCAGCCCCAGCATTTT.

The rearrangement links TRBV6-6 to TRBJ2-1, with 11 nucleotides matching TRBD1. V trimming: 5 bases; J trimming: 5 bases; junction bases outside the gene matches: 8. The CDR3 runs 16 residues. Germline V gene lookup returns CDR1 MNHNY and CDR2 SVGAGI (reference sequence). CDR3 DNA sequence: TGTGCCAGCAGTCCCGGACAGGGGGCGCGGGACAATGAGCAGTTCTTC. It specifies CASSPGQGARDNEQFF.

The V and J genes are TRBV21-1 and TRBJ2-7; no check of the table's D call, TRBD1, against the DNA was made. TRBV21-1 is flagged as a pseudogene. CDR3 size: 16 residues. The CDR3 coding sequence is TGTGCCAGCAGGATTACTGCACGGGGGGGTCGGTACGAGCAGTACTTC. Residues: CASRITARGGRYEQYF.

This clonotype has a single count. The J gene is TRBJ2-5, the V gene TRBV7-2; D is uncertain. Germline V gene sequence: CDR1 SGHTA, CDR2 FQGNSA. The germline V and J ends were trimmed by 5 bases and 1 base, with 11 bases remaining between them. This CDR3 is built from 14 residues. The CDR3 sequence: CASSVVEFQETQYF. CDR3 bases: TGTGCCAGCAGCGTCGTGGAGTTCCAAGAGACCCAGTACTTC.

This clonotype was picked up a small number of times. The chain recombines TRBV10-3 with TRBJ2-3; the D gene is possibly TRBD1 (6 bases). The CDR3 has 16 residues. The germline gives CDR1 ENHRY, CDR2 SYGVKD. Trimming cost V 0 bases and J 0 bases, with 10 bases left between them. The CDR3: CAISESNRASTDTQYF. In nucleotides, the CDR3 is TGTGCCATCAGTGAGTCGAACAGGGCCAGCACAGATACGCAGTATTTT.

There are a few counts of this clonotype. The chain uses TRBV5-1 and TRBJ1-1, with TRBD1 matching over 9 bases. The CDR3 consists of 15 residues. V shed 0 bases, J shed 2 bases, and the junction held 2 bases outside the gene matches. Per germline, CDR1 SGHRS and CDR2 YFSETQ. The CDR3 DNA reads as TGCGCCAGCAGCTTGGAGGGACAGGGAAACACTGAAGCTTTCTTT. This encodes CASSLEGQGNTEAFF.

The CDR3 nucleotides read TGTGCCTGGAGTCGGACAGGTTCCTACAATGAGCAGTTCTTC. Its translation: CAWSRTGSYNEQFF. This chain connects TRBV30 to TRBJ2-1; 7 bases match TRBD1. The J segment lost 1 base and the V segment lost 2 bases, leaving 2 bases of the junction unmatched. Germline V lookup: CDR1 GTSNPN, CDR2 SVGIG (reference sequence). The CDR3 runs 14 residues.

The rearrangement links TRBV7-2 to TRBJ2-1; no reliable D call. Germline-derived CDR1 and CDR2 are SGHTA and FQGNSA. V gave up 0 bases and J gave up 13 bases, with 10 bases separating them. The CDR3 sequence is 12 residues long. The CDR3 DNA follows: TGTGCCAGCAGCTTAGCGGAAAGCTTACAGTTCTTC. It yields the protein CASSLAESLQFF.

The rearrangement uses TRBV12-3 or TRBV12-4 and TRBJ2-3; perhaps TRBD1 as D (6 bases). Trimming stripped 3 bases from V and 2 bases from J, with 12 bases between. This CDR3 contains 15 residues. The CDR3 nucleotides read TGTGCCAGCAGTTTTGGGAACAGGGCCACAGATACGCAGTATTTT. Amino acids: CASSFGNRATDTQYF.

The chain has TRBV29-1 and TRBJ2-7; tentatively, D is TRBD2 (6 bases). V lost 3 bases and J 6 bases, leaving 15 bases between the germline ends. The CDR3 sequence is 13 residues long. Germline V gene lookup returns CDR1 SQVTM and CDR2 ANQGSEA. The CDR3 protein is CSVDQAGRTEQYF. DNA for the CDR3: TGCAGCGTTGATCAGGCAGGGAGGACCGAGCAGTACTTC.

The sample holds one count of this clonotype. V and J are TRBV30 and TRBJ2-1; the D gene is possibly TRBD2 (5 bases). The germline V and J ends were trimmed by 5 bases and 7 bases, with 15 bases remaining between them. Germline loops: CDR1 GTSNPN, CDR2 SVGIG (reference sequence). The length of the CDR3 is 13 residues. The CDR3 is CAWDGVGGNEQFF. CDR3 DNA sequence: TGTGCCTGGGACGGAGTAGGAGGTAATGAGCAGTTCTTC.

This clonotype was found a few times. The chain couples TRBV20-1 to TRBJ2-5; D remains ambiguous. CDR1 is DFQATT, CDR2 SNEGSKA, per germline (reference sequence). Trimming removed 0 bases at V and 5 bases at J, with 13 bases between. CDR3 length: 14 amino acids. CDR3 loop: CSARDRRGLETQYF. CDR3 in DNA: TGCAGTGCTAGAGATCGGCGCGGATTGGAGACCCAGTACTTC.

The chain joins TRBV6-6 to TRBJ2-7; D possibly uses TRBD1 or TRBD2 (5 bases each). This CDR3 is built from 15 residues. CDR1 and CDR2 from the germline V gene are MNHNY and SVGAGI (reference sequence). Trimming removed 6 bases from V and 0 bases from J, with 15 bases in between. CDR3 bases: TGTGCCAGCAGAGGGACCGGGATCTACTCCTACGAGCAGTACTTC. Amino acids: CASRGTGIYSYEQYF.

The CDR3 nucleotides read TGTGCCAGCAGTCCTACATGGAGGGGCCAAGAGACCCAGTACTTC. Its translation is CASSPTWRGQETQYF. The V gene is TRBV12-3 or TRBV12-4, the J gene TRBJ2-5; the D gene is possibly TRBD2 (6 bases). V lost 5 bases, J lost 1 base, and 14 bases lay in between. The CDR3 consists of 15 residues.

This clonotype was seen more than once but under ten times. This chain uses TRBV24-1 with TRBJ2-3; 9 bases match TRBD2. V was clipped by 9 bases and J by 6 bases; unmatched bases: 12. The CDR3 contains 15 residues. In germline, CDR1 is KGHDR, CDR2 SFDVKD. The CDR3 region has the DNA TGTGCCACCTGCTCAAGTAGCGGGGGTTTCGATACGCAGTATTTT. Translation: CATCSSSGGFDTQYF.

This clonotype was picked up a small number of times. The J gene is TRBJ2-1, the V gene TRBV20-1, with no clear D. Trimming pared 6 bases from V and 0 bases from J, leaving 12 bases between. Germline-derived CDR1 and CDR2 are DFQATT and SNEGSKA (reference sequence). CDR3 length: 14 residues. As DNA, the CDR3 is TGCAGTGCCGCAGGCAGAAGCTCCTACAATGAGCAGTTCTTC. Translated, it gives CSAAGRSSYNEQFF.

This chain links TRBV29-1 with TRBJ1-4, with 7 bases that match TRBD1. Germline loops: CDR1 SQVTM, CDR2 ANQGSEA. This CDR3 contains 17 residues. V gave up 4 bases and J gave up 1 base; unmatched junction bases: 12. The CDR3 loop is CSVVGQLGLGTNEKLFF. In DNA form, the CDR3 reads TGCAGCGTTGTGGGACAGCTCGGGCTAGGAACTAATGAAAAACTGTTTTTT.

This sequence joins TRBV12-3 or TRBV12-4 and TRBJ2-5; TRBD2 agrees at 7 bases. After removal of 5 bases from V and 2 bases from J, the junction contained 8 bases not matched to a gene. There are 15 residues in the CDR3. The CDR3 nucleotides are TGTGCCAGCAGTCCCAGAGCGGGAAGGCAAGAGACCCAGTACTTC. This translates into CASSPRAGRQETQYF.

This clonotype was seen a few times. This chain joins TRBV12-3 or TRBV12-4 and TRBJ2-1; D is possibly TRBD1 or TRBD2 (5 bases each). Trimming left V 0 bases short and J 4 bases short, with 25 bases between. The CDR3 spans 20 residues. The CDR3 region is CASSLADVLPGTARYNEQFF. Written as DNA, the CDR3 is TGTGCCAGCAGTTTAGCAGACGTTCTACCCGGGACGGCCAGATACAATGAGCAGTTCTTC.

The chain joins TRBV4-2 to TRBJ2-3, with 7 bases lining up with TRBD2. Germline trimming cut 3 bases from V and 6 bases from J; bases unmatched to any gene: 18. Germline CDR1 and CDR2: LGHNA and YNFKEQ. The CDR3 length is 18 residues. The CDR3 nucleotides read TGTGCCAGCAGCCATAGGGGCCAAGGACTAGAATTTTCCGATACGCAGTATTTT. Translation gives CASSHRGQGLEFSDTQYF.

The chain employs TRBV20-1 and TRBJ2-1; 9 nucleotides align to TRBD1. The CDR3 is 13 residues long. V dropped 6 bases and J dropped 8; count of bases not matched to a gene: 8. Germline V gives CDR1 DFQATT, CDR2 SNEGSKA (reference sequence). CDR3 sequence reads: CSARDRDLHEQFF. In DNA form, the CDR3 reads TGCAGTGCGCGGGACAGGGACCTCCATGAGCAGTTCTTC.

V and J are TRBV5-1 and TRBJ2-1; the D gene could be TRBD1 or TRBD2 (6 bases each). From germline, CDR1 is SGHRS and CDR2 YFSETQ. Trimming pared 0 bases from V and 3 bases from J, leaving 10 bases between. There are 15 residues in the CDR3. The CDR3 protein is CASSLVGGRYNEQFF. CDR3 in DNA: TGCGCCAGCAGCTTGGTGGGGGGCCGCTACAATGAGCAGTTCTTC.

The rearrangement links TRBV7-2 to TRBJ2-3; D gene unclear. Trimming removed 8 bases at V and 2 bases at J, with 8 bases between. Germline V gene data show CDR1 as SGHTA and CDR2 as FQGNSA. The length of the CDR3 is 12 residues. CDR3 coding DNA: TGTGCCAGCCAGGTGTCCACAGATACGCAGTATTTT. Translated, it gives CASQVSTDTQYF.

The rearrangement links TRBV21-1 to TRBJ1-5; the table gives TRBD1 as D, unverified against the DNA. TRBV21-1 is tagged as a pseudogene. This CDR3 has 13 residues. The CDR3: CASSNRRGQPQHF. The CDR3 region has the DNA TGTGCCAGCAGCAACCGCAGGGGCCAGCCCCAGCATTTT.

V and J are TRBV6-5 and TRBJ1-2; D possibly corresponds to TRBD1 (5 bases). CDR1 is MNHEY, CDR2 SVGAGI, per germline. Trimming removed 2 bases from V and 7 bases from J, with 11 bases in between. The CDR3 length is 13 residues. CDR3 region: CASSYGTHSGYTF. CDR3 nucleotides: TGTGCCAGCAGTTACGGGACCCACTCTGGCTACACCTTC.

The genes are TRBV7-2 and TRBJ2-1, with D possibly being TRBD2 (6 bases). The V and J ends lost 6 bases and 5 bases respectively, with 11 bases between them. The germline V gene has CDR1 SGHTA and CDR2 FQGNSA. The CDR3 is 13 amino acids. This CDR3 reads CASSIGLHNEQFF. In DNA form, the CDR3 reads TGTGCCAGCAGTATCGGACTACACAATGAGCAGTTCTTC.